The source of this TCR beta chain is a study of blood T cell repertoires in COVID-19. Participants reported their clinical history, and cohort assignment relied on those reports. Sequenced by immunoSEQ multiplex PCR; TCRdb stores in-frame clones only, minus some. The table has around 250,000 clones, about 90% seen once. The ends were cut back, 0 bases at V and 2 bases at J, with 11 bases in the middle. The length of the CDR3 is 16 residues. Germline lookup yields CDR1 SGHRS and CDR2 YFSETQ. The chain joins TRBV5-1 to TRBJ2-2; D is possibly TRBD1 (6 bases). Sequencing was carried out using PBMCs or T cells enriched from blood (not recorded which). The origin of this receptor is a woman younger than 45 with acute COVID-19. The CDR3, as DNA: TGCGCCAGCAGCTTGGGTCCGGGACAAAACACCGGGGAGCTGTTTTTT. It specifies CASSLGPGQNTGELFF.